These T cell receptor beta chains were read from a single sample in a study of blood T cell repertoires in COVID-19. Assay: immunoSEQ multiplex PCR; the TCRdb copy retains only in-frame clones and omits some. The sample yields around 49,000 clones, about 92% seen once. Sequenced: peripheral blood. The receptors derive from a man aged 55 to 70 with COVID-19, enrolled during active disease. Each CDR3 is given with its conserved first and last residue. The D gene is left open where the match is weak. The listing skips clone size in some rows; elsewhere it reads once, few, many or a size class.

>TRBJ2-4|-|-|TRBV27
TGTGCCAGCAGTTCATCCGGGACTGGGAAAAACATTCAGTACTTC
CASSSSGTGKNIQYF
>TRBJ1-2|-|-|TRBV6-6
TGTGCCAGCAGTTCTACGACAGTGAGGTATGGCTACACCTTC
CASSSTTVRYGYTF
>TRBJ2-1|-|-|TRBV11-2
TGTGCCAGCAGCTTTTGGGGGGGCCTGAGGAATGAGCAGTTCTTC
CASSFWGGLRNEQFF
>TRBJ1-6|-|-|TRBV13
TGTGCCAGCAGCTCGAGAGCGAAAGTTGAGACGAATTCACCCCTCCACTTT
CASSSRAKVETNSPLHF
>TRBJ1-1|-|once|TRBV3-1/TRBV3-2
TGTGCCAGCAGCCCGAGGGGGGGCGGTGAAGCTTTCTTT
CASSPRGGGEAFF
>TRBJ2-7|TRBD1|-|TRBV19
TGTGCCAGTAGTTCCCCTTCATGGGACAGGGGGGGCTACGAGCAGTACTTC
CASSSPSWDRGGYEQYF
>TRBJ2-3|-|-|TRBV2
TGTGCCAGCAGTGATAGTAGCACAGATACGCAGTATTTT
CASSDSSTDTQYF
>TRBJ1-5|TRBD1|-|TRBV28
TGTGCCAGCCCCCCCGGGACAGGGCTCCATCAGCCCCAGCATTTT
CASPPGTGLHQPQHF
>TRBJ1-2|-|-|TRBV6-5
TGTGCCAGCAGTCCACAGGGTAACTATGGCTACACCTTC
CASSPQGNYGYTF
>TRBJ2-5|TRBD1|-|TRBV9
TGTGCCAGCAGCGTAGGGACAGGGGCCACCCAGTACTTC
CASSVGTGATQYF
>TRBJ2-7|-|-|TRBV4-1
TGCGCCAGCAGCCAAGGCAGGACGGGAGCCTACGAGCAGTACTTC
CASSQGRTGAYEQYF
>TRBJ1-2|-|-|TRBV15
TGTGCCACCAGCAGAGATGCGGGCCCCTTCTATGGCTACACCTTC
CATSRDAGPFYGYTF
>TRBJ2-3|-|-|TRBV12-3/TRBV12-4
TGTGCCAGCAGCCGACAGGATACGCAGTATTTT
CASSRQDTQYF
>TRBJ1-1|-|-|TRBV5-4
TGTGCCAGCAGCTCTCGGTCTACAGCTAACACTGAAGCTTTCTTT
CASSSRSTANTEAFF
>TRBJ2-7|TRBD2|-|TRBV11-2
TGTGCCAGCAGCCGCGGGGGGGCCGATACCTACGAGCAGTACTTC
CASSRGGADTYEQYF
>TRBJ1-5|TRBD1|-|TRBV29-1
TGCAGCGTCGGACAGGGTGCTGGTCAGCCCCAGCATTTT
CSVGQGAGQPQHF
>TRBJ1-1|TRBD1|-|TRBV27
TGTGCCAGCAGTTGGAGGACGACAGGGGTGAACACTGAAGCTTTCTTT
CASSWRTTGVNTEAFF
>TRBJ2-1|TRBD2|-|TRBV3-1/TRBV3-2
TGTGCCAGCAGCCAAGGACTAGCGGGGTCTTACAATGAGCAGTTCTTC
CASSQGLAGSYNEQFF
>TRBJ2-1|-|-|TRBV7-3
TGTGCCAGCAGCTTAATCCCCGTAAATGAGCAGTTCTTC
CASSLIPVNEQFF
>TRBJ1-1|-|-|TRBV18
TGTGCCAGCTCACCACTAGCCACTGAAGCTTTCTTT
CASSPLATEAFF
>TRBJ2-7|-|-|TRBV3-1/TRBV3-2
TGTGCCAGCAGCCAAGTACACTACGAGCAGTACTTC
CASSQVHYEQYF
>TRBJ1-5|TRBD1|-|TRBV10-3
TGTGCCATCAGTGAGTCACTGACAGGGGAGAATCAGCCCCAGCATTTT
CAISESLTGENQPQHF
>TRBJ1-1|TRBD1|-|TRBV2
TGTGCCAGCAGCTTGACAGGGGGCACTGAAGCTTTCTTT
CASSLTGGTEAFF
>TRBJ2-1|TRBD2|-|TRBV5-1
TGCGCCAGCAGCCCGGGACTAGCGGGAGCTAATGAGCAGTTCTTC
CASSPGLAGANEQFF
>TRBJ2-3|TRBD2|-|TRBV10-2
TGCGCCAGCACCGGGACTAGCGGGTCAAATACGCAGTATTTT
CASTGTSGSNTQYF
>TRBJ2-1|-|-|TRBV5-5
TGTGCCAGCAGCCCAAGAGCCCTCTACAATGAGCAGTTCTTC
CASSPRALYNEQFF
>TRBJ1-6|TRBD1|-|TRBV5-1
TGCGCCAGCAGCTCCCGGGACAGTTATAATTCACCCCTCCACTTT
CASSSRDSYNSPLHF
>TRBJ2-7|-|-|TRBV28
TGTGCCAGCAGTTTAACCGGGACTGGTACCTACGAGCAGTACTTC
CASSLTGTGTYEQYF
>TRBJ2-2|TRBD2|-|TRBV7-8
TGTGCCAGCAGCTTAGTTTGGCGGGGGGGCCATGATACCGGGGAGCTGTTTTTT
CASSLVWRGGHDTGELFF
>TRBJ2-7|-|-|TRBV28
TGTGCCAGCAGGATTACAGGATACGAGCAGTACTTC
CASRITGYEQYF
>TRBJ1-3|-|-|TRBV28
TGTGCCAGCACTAATGGGGGGTCTGGAAACACCATATATTTT
CASTNGGSGNTIYF
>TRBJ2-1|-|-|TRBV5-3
TGTGCCAGAAGCTTGCCCGGGGAGCAGTTCTTC
CARSLPGEQFF
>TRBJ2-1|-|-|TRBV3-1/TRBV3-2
TGTGCCAGCAGCCCAGGGTCCTACAATGAGCAGTTCTTC
CASSPGSYNEQFF
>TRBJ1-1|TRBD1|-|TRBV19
TGTGCCAGTAGTATGGACAGGGGGGAAGAAGCTTTCTTT
CASSMDRGEEAFF
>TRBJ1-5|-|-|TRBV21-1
TGTGCCAGCAGCACCGAGATGGTAACGGGTCAGCCCCAGCATTTT
CASSTEMVTGQPQHF
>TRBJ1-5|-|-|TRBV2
TGTGCCAGCAGTGAGTATTATAGCAATCAGCCCCAGCATTTT
CASSEYYSNQPQHF
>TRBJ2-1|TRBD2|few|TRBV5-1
TGCGCCAGCAGCGGGCTAGCGGGGGCAAGCTCCTACAATGAGCAGTTCTTC
CASSGLAGASSYNEQFF
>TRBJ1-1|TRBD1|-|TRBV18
TGTGCCAGCTCACCGGGACAGGTCCCAAACACTGAAGCTTTCTTT
CASSPGQVPNTEAFF
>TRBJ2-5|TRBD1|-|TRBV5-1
TGCGCCAGCAGCATCCAGACAGGGGGCGCGGAGACCCAGTACTTC
CASSIQTGGAETQYF
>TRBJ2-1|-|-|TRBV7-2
TGTGCCAGCAGCTTATTGGCCGGGTCGAGCTCCTACAATGAGCAGTTCTTC
CASSLLAGSSSYNEQFF
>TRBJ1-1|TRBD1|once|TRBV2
TGTGCCAGCAGGGCGATGACAGGGATGAACACTGAAGCTTTCTTT
CASRAMTGMNTEAFF
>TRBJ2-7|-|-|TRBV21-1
TGTGCCAGCGGCGCGGGTTACCAGTACTTC
CASGAGYQYF
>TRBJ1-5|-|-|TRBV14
TGTGCCAGCAGCCAAGATATCAGGGAATGTTTCAATCAGCCCCAGCATTTT
CASSQDIRECFNQPQHF
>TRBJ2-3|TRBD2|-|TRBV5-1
TGCGCCAGCAGCTTGCGACTAGCGGGAGGGCCTAAGCACACAGATACGCAGTATTTT
CASSLRLAGGPKHTDTQYF
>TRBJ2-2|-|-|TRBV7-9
TGTGCCAGCAGCGAGGGCCCGACCGGGGAGCTGTTTTTT
CASSEGPTGELFF
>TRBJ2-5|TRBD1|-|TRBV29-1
TGCAGCGTCTTGCCCCGGACAGGGTTAGGGGAGACCCAGTACTTC
CSVLPRTGLGETQYF
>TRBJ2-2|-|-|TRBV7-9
TGTGCCAGCAGCATACAGGGCTTGAACACCGGGGAGCTGTTTTTT
CASSIQGLNTGELFF
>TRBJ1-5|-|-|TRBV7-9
TGTGCCAGCAGCTTTCAACAGGGACAGCCCCAGCATTTT
CASSFQQGQPQHF
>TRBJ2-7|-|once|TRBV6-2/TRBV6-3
TGTGCCAGCAGTTACGGCGGGACAGCCCGCTACGAGCAGTACTTC
CASSYGGTARYEQYF
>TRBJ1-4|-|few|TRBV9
TGTGCCAGCAGCGTCCTAGGAACTAATGAAAAACTGTTTTTT
CASSVLGTNEKLFF
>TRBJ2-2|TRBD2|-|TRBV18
TGTGCCAGCTCACCACTAACGGGCGGGAGAGTAAAGGAGCTGTTTTTT
CASSPLTGGRVKELFF
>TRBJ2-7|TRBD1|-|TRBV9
TGTGCCAGCAGCGCAAATACAGGGGGTCGAGCCTACGAGCAGTACTTC
CASSANTGGRAYEQYF
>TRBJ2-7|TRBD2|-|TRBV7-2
TGTGCCAGCAGTTGGACTAGCGGGAGGAGTGGCGAGCAGTACTTC
CASSWTSGRSGEQYF
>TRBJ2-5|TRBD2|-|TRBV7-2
TGTGCCAGCAGCTTAGTACCTCTAGCGGGAGTAGGAGAGACCCAGTACTTC
CASSLVPLAGVGETQYF